The source of this T cell receptor beta chain is a study of blood T cell repertoires in COVID-19. Turning to the study itself: Spain, Italy and the United States supplied samples that represented acute and convalescent COVID-19.

This clone was seen once. Original methodology: Using reference gene primer amplification, nucleated cell counts were estimated. Generated by immunoSEQ multiplex PCR, the TCRdb table keeps only in-frame clones and is missing some. The D gene and trimming were derived from the DNA, and the V and J assignments and clone size from that table. This sample has 80,000 or so clones; around 90% occur once, and the top ten carry about 2%. The CDR3 is made up of 16 amino acids. Germline V lookup: CDR1 MNHEY, CDR2 SVGAGI. Losses at the gene ends were 2 bases for V and 4 bases for J; bases not matched to a gene: 9.

The sequencing input was peripheral blood. V and J are TRBV6-5 and TRBJ1-2; 8 nucleotides agree with TRBD1. The TCR was taken from a man between 50 and 59 years old with acute or convalescent COVID-19. The CDR3 DNA sequence: TGTGCCAGCAGTTACGCCTACAGGGGGTACGGCTATGGCTACACCTTC. This codes for CASSYAYRGYGYGYTF.